These 15 T cell receptor beta chains were all obtained from the same sample, sequenced in a study of T cells after yellow fever vaccination. TCRdb re-analysed the 5' RACE reads in MiXCR, keeping a single row per CDR3 protein. The sample holds about 580,000 distinct CDR3 sequences, roughly a sixth seen once. Sequencing used PBMCs, obtained more than 4 days after the first yellow fever vaccination. The receptor set was obtained from a man aged 18 to 30 who received the YFV17D yellow fever vaccine.

This clonotype appeared a few times. This chain joins TRBV12-3 or TRBV12-4 and TRBJ1-4; D is unclear. The CDR3 runs to 12 residues. V lost 4 bases, J lost 13 bases, and 13 bases lay in between. In nucleotides, the CDR3 is TGTGCCAGCAGTTCCTCTTTGACTCGACTGTTTTTT. Protein sequence: CASSSSLTRLFF.

V and J are TRBV10-3 and TRBJ1-2; possibly TRBD1 for D (5 bases). V shed 0 bases and J shed 0 bases, with 14 bases lying between them. Germline CDR1 reads ENHRY; CDR2 reads SYGVKD. The CDR3 totals 17 residues. CDR3 protein: CAISESEGGTSNYGYTF. CDR3 in DNA: TGTGCCATCAGTGAGTCCGAGGGCGGGACCTCTAACTATGGCTACACCTTC.

The CDR3 region has the DNA TGCGCCAGCAGCGTGAATTTGGTGGGGGACTCATTGGATACGCAGTATTTT. Translating gives CASSVNLVGDSLDTQYF. The gene calls are TRBV5-1 and TRBJ2-3, with a weak D call TRBD2 (6 bases). V shed 4 bases and J shed 6 bases, with 24 bases lying between them. Germline V gives CDR1 SGHRS, CDR2 YFSETQ. The CDR3 is 17 residues long.

This clonotype was detected a few times. The chain carries TRBV28 and TRBJ1-5, with 9 nucleotides matching TRBD1. Germline values: CDR1 MDHEN, CDR2 SYDVKM. CDR3 length: 15 amino acids. Trimming removed 5 bases from V and 6 bases from J; junction bases left unmatched: 8. CDR3 protein: CASSTTGQGRQPQHF. As DNA, the CDR3 is TGTGCCAGCAGTACCACTGGACAGGGGCGTCAGCCCCAGCATTTT.

This rearrangement joins TRBV10-1 to TRBJ1-1; TRBD1 might be the D (5 bases). Germline CDR1 is WNHNN and CDR2 is SYGVQD (reference sequence). The CDR3 loop spans 14 amino acids. Trimming removed 5 bases at V and 4 bases at J, with 14 bases between. This CDR3 reads CASSSGVVPTEAFF. The CDR3 region has the DNA TGCGCCAGCAGTTCGGGGGTCGTACCCACTGAAGCTTTCTTT.

The chain uses TRBV7-9 and TRBJ2-3; D not resolved. Germline V gene lookup returns CDR1 SEHNR and CDR2 FQNEAQ (reference sequence). Trimming left V 5 bases short and J 3 bases short, with 6 bases between. There are 12 residues in the CDR3. The CDR3 sequence: CASSKPTDTQYF. In DNA, the CDR3 is TGTGCCAGCAGCAAACCGACAGATACGCAGTATTTT.

J is TRBJ2-3 and V is TRBV6-5; 7 bases line up with TRBD1. Germline V gene data show CDR1 as MNHEY and CDR2 as SVGAGI. This CDR3 is built from 16 residues. J was trimmed by 2 bases and V by 2 bases; bases with no gene match: 7. CDR3 residues: CASSYGVDRDTDTQYF. The DNA of the CDR3 is TGTGCCAGCAGTTACGGAGTAGACAGGGACACAGATACGCAGTATTTT.

This clonotype was picked up a small number of times. The V call is TRBV4-1, the J call TRBJ1-2; D is unclear. Germline lookup yields CDR1 MGHRA and CDR2 YSYEKL. V was cut by 2 bases and J by 8 bases, with 15 bases left in between. This CDR3 contains 14 residues. CDR3 residues: CASSQLSGLVGYTF. CDR3 bases: TGCGCCAGCAGCCAACTATCGGGGTTAGTAGGCTACACCTTC.

This clonotype has just a few counts. The V gene is TRBV12-3 or TRBV12-4, the J gene TRBJ2-3; 11 bases line up with TRBD2. V lost 6 bases, J lost 6 bases, and 8 bases stayed unmatched. This CDR3 has 15 residues. CDR3 coding DNA: TGTGCCAGCAGGGCTAGCGGGGGGACTTTTGATACGCAGTATTTT. It specifies CASRASGGTFDTQYF.

This clonotype was counted only a few times. The chain links TRBV6-5 to TRBJ1-4; D is uncertain. Germline assignment: CDR1 MNHEY and CDR2 SVGAGI. Trimming took 7 bases from V and 16 from J, leaving 13 bases between them. This CDR3 region has 10 residues. This chain's CDR3 is CASTCSREFF. Written as DNA, the CDR3 is TGTGCCAGCACCTGCTCCCGGGAGTTTTTT.

This clonotype was observed a single time. The chain combines TRBV20-1 with TRBJ2-5; the match to TRBD2 covers 12 bases. Germline V gene sequence: CDR1 DFQATT, CDR2 SNEGSKA (reference sequence). This CDR3 spans 16 amino acids. The J segment lost 2 bases and the V segment lost 6 bases, leaving 10 bases of the junction unmatched. The CDR3 coding sequence is TGCAGTGCCCGTCCCCTAACTAGCGGGGGGCAAGAGACCCAGTACTTC. It specifies CSARPLTSGGQETQYF.

V is TRBV11-2 and J is TRBJ1-1, with 8 bases lining up with TRBD1. CDR3 length: 15 amino acids. Looked up from germline, CDR1 is SGHAT and CDR2 is FQNNGV. J was trimmed by 0 bases and V by 5 bases; bases with no gene match: 5. This chain's CDR3 is CASSPLTGVNTEAFF. Written as DNA, the CDR3 is TGTGCCAGCAGCCCCCTGACAGGGGTGAACACTGAAGCTTTCTTT.

This clonotype was detected a few times. This rearrangement joins TRBV7-3 to TRBJ2-3; 10 bases line up with TRBD1. Germline V gene data show CDR1 as SGHTA and CDR2 as FQGTGA. The CDR3 totals 16 residues. V was pared by 3 bases and J by 5 bases, with 8 bases of the junction left unmatched. The CDR3 region is CASSFPTGGAVDTQYF. CDR3 in DNA: TGTGCCAGCAGCTTCCCGACAGGGGGCGCAGTAGATACGCAGTATTTT.

The rearrangement links TRBV20-1 to TRBJ2-4; 7 bases match TRBD1. Germline V gene data show CDR1 as DFQATT and CDR2 as SNEGSKA (reference sequence). V gave up 6 bases and J gave up 9 bases; unmatched junction bases: 8. This CDR3 region has 12 residues. CDR3 in amino acids: CSARQGLGIQYF. Written as DNA, the CDR3 is TGCAGTGCGAGACAGGGTCTGGGCATTCAGTACTTC.

Only a few counts were recorded for this clonotype. The gene calls are TRBV28 and TRBJ1-3; D is unclear. V gave up 6 bases and J gave up 8 bases, with 20 bases separating them. CDR3 size: 15 residues. Germline values: CDR1 MDHEN, CDR2 SYDVKM. In nucleotides, the CDR3 is TGTGCCAGCAGCAAAATGAATTTCCCCGTCGACACCATATATTTT. It is translated as CASSKMNFPVDTIYF.